The 24 T cell receptor beta chains below come from one sample, sequenced in a study of Ad26.COV2.S vaccination and SARS-CoV-2 variants. Measured with immunoSEQ multiplex PCR; TCRdb has only the in-frame clones, and not every one. Of fewer than 800,000 clones detected, roughly nine tenths appear once; the ten largest clones hold about 1.5%. As for treatment: around 19 received Ad26.COV2.S at low or high dose, single or two shots; several received placebo; per-sample allocation not given. On day 63 after the first injection, vaccine and placebo recipients gave samples. The sample in question was peripheral blood, obtained in a trial of Ad26.COV2.S vaccine versus placebo. The receptors here all came from a person aged 18-65 years who received the Ad26.COV2.S COVID-19 vaccine or a placebo.

CDR3 bases: TGTGCCAGCAGCCTTGACAGGGGAAGCTCCTATAATTCACCCCTCCACTTT. Translation gives CASSLDRGSSYNSPLHF. The gene calls are TRBV5-4 and TRBJ1-6; 8 nucleotides match TRBD1. The V segment lost 4 bases and the J segment 0 bases; nucleotides outside the gene matches: 6. The CDR3 is 17 residues long. Per germline, CDR1 SGHNT and CDR2 YYREEE (reference sequence).

V usage is TRBV6-5 and J usage is TRBJ1-2, with D possibly matching TRBD1 (6 bases). V gave up 5 bases and J gave up 5 bases, with 12 bases separating them. Germline V gives CDR1 MNHEY, CDR2 SVGAGI. This CDR3 region has 13 residues. CDR3 amino acids: CASSLQGAYGYTF. DNA for the CDR3: TGTGCCAGCAGTCTACAGGGAGCTTATGGCTACACCTTC.

CDR3 DNA: TGTGCCAGTAGTCCAACGCCAGGGGGCGAGGCTGAAGCTTTCTTT. Residues: CASSPTPGGEAEAFF. The gene calls are TRBV19 and TRBJ1-1; 8 bases line up with TRBD1. V dropped 5 bases and J dropped 6; count of bases not matched to a gene: 11. There are 15 residues in the CDR3. Germline V lookup: CDR1 LNHDA, CDR2 SQIVND (reference sequence).

The chain is built from TRBV7-2 and TRBJ2-7; maybe TRBD1 (6 bases). Trimming cost V 1 base and J 5 bases, with 15 bases left between them. Germline CDR1 and CDR2: SGHTA and FQGNSA. The CDR3 loop spans 15 amino acids. The CDR3 here is CASSLVGARVDEQYF. The DNA of the CDR3 is TGTGCCAGCAGCTTAGTGGGGGCTCGGGTCGACGAGCAGTACTTC.

V is TRBV5-1 and J is TRBJ2-7; 7 bases line up with TRBD1. This CDR3 is 15 amino acids long. Looked up from germline, CDR1 is SGHRS and CDR2 is YFSETQ. Trimming cost V 0 bases and J 3 bases; bases outside gene matches: 6. CDR3 loop: CASSLGGQMGYEQYF. The DNA of the CDR3 is TGCGCCAGCAGCTTGGGGGGACAGATGGGCTACGAGCAGTACTTC.

This chain connects TRBV12-3 or TRBV12-4 to TRBJ2-7; D is possibly TRBD2 (6 bases). The CDR3 has 12 residues. V dropped 3 bases and J dropped 6 bases, with 9 bases sitting between them. The CDR3 region has the DNA TGTGCCAGCAGTTTCGGAGGGGTCGAGCAGTACTTC. Translated: CASSFGGVEQYF.

This chain uses TRBV5-4 with TRBJ1-6; D not resolved. The CDR3 runs 13 residues. Looked up from germline, CDR1 is SGHNT and CDR2 is YYREEE (reference sequence). V was pared by 4 bases and J by 5 bases, with 7 bases between. CDR3 loop: CASSGVDNSPLHF. CDR3 coding DNA: TGTGCCAGCAGCGGGGTAGATAATTCACCCCTCCACTTT.

This chain connects TRBV30 to TRBJ2-3; the D gene is possibly TRBD2 (5 bases). The V and J ends lost 1 base and 9 bases respectively, with 14 bases between them. The germline gives CDR1 GTSNPN, CDR2 SVGIG (reference sequence). This CDR3 spans 13 amino acids. The CDR3 loop reads CAWSEDLLGTQYF. The DNA for the CDR3 is TGTGCCTGGAGTGAGGACTTGCTCGGGACGCAGTATTTT.

This chain connects TRBV7-8 to TRBJ1-2; D is perhaps TRBD1 (5 bases). Per the germline V gene, CDR1 is SGHVS and CDR2 is FQNEAQ. The CDR3 has 13 residues. The ends were cut back, 4 bases at V and 4 bases at J, with 10 bases in the middle. The CDR3 DNA is TGTGCCAGCAGCTATACAGGAGTCTATGGCTACACCTTC. It encodes CASSYTGVYGYTF.

The chain uses TRBV4-2 and TRBJ2-1, with 10 bases fitting TRBD2. The CDR3 sequence is 21 residues long. V shed 2 bases, J shed 1 base, and the junction held 17 bases outside the gene matches. The germline gives CDR1 LGHNA, CDR2 YNFKEQ. The CDR3: CASSQFDRRASGGLSYNEQFF. CDR3 nucleotide sequence: TGTGCCAGCAGCCAATTTGACCGGAGAGCTAGCGGGGGTCTATCCTACAATGAGCAGTTCTTC.

The V call is TRBV29-1, the J call TRBJ2-5; 12 nucleotides match TRBD2. V lost 6 bases and J lost 5; bases outside the gene matches: 4. Looked up from germline, CDR1 is SQVTM and CDR2 is ANQGSEA. The CDR3 sequence is 13 residues long. DNA of the CDR3: TGCAGCGTGACTAGCGGGGGCGGTGAGACCCAGTACTTC. Protein: CSVTSGGGETQYF.

This chain links TRBV25-1 with TRBJ1-3; D is possibly TRBD1 (6 bases). CDR3 length: 14 residues. CDR1 is MGHDK, CDR2 SYGVNS, per germline. Trimming cost V 4 bases and J 5 bases, with 12 bases left between them. This CDR3 is CASSVTGRRNTIYF. DNA for the CDR3: TGTGCCAGCAGTGTCACAGGGCGGCGAAACACCATATATTTT.

The chain joins TRBV3-1 (or the pseudogene TRBV3-2) to TRBJ2-1; possible D gene TRBD1, 6 bases. The ends were cut back, 2 bases at V and 0 bases at J, with 8 bases in the middle. The CDR3 has 15 amino acids. Germline loops: CDR1 LGHDT, CDR2 YNNKEL (reference sequence). The CDR3 DNA is TGTGCCAGCAGCCAAACAGGGAGCTCCTACAATGAGCAGTTCTTC. It codes for CASSQTGSSYNEQFF.

This chain uses TRBV2 with TRBJ2-1; 7 bases match TRBD2. The junction had 16 bases not matched to a gene; V was cut back by 3 bases and J by 8 bases. CDR1 and CDR2 from the germline V gene are SNHLY and FYNNEI. This CDR3 has 17 residues. The CDR3 loop reads CASSDYQSGAAAHEQFF. Written as DNA, the CDR3 is TGTGCCAGCAGTGATTATCAGAGCGGGGCCGCGGCCCATGAGCAGTTCTTC. Based on the CDR3 plus reference TRBV2 and TRBJ2-1, the full variable domain is EPEVTQTPSHQVTQMGQEVILRCVPISNHLYFYWYRQILGQKVEFLVSFYNNEISEKSEIFDDQFSVERPDGSNFTLKIRSTKLEDSAMYFCASSDYQSGAAAHEQFFGPGTRLTVL.

The V gene is TRBV6-5, the J gene TRBJ2-5; D is perhaps TRBD1 or TRBD2 (5 bases each). Trimming took 0 bases from V and 9 from J, leaving 17 bases between them. From germline, CDR1 is MNHEY and CDR2 SVGAGI. The CDR3 loop spans 15 amino acids. CDR3 nucleotide sequence: TGTGCCAGCAGTTACTCGGGACGAGACAAGAGACCCCAGTACTTC. Protein: CASSYSGRDKRPQYF.

The chain employs TRBV5-1 and TRBJ2-2; 7 bases match TRBD2. The CDR3 totals 16 residues. Germline V gene sequence: CDR1 SGHRS, CDR2 YFSETQ. V was clipped by 0 bases and J by 4 bases; unmatched bases: 6. Written as DNA, the CDR3 is TGCGCCAGCAGCTTGGCAGCGGGAAGTACCACCGGGGAGCTGTTTTTT. Translated: CASSLAAGSTTGELFF.

The V gene is TRBV18, the J gene TRBJ2-7, with D perhaps matching TRBD1 or TRBD2 (6 bases each). The V end lost 5 bases, the J end lost 2 bases, and 13 bases lay between the germline ends. The CDR3 contains 14 residues. Germline-derived CDR1 and CDR2 are KGHSH and LQKENI. CDR3 sequence reads: CASSTGGTPYEQYF. The CDR3 bases are TGTGCCAGCTCAACCGGAGGGACACCCTACGAGCAGTACTTC.

The V gene is TRBV5-4, the J gene TRBJ2-3; possibly TRBD1 or TRBD2 for D (7 bases each). This CDR3 spans 17 amino acids. The V end lost 4 bases, the J end lost 2 bases, and 20 bases lay between the germline ends. The V gene's germline CDR1 is SGHNT and CDR2 YYREEE (reference sequence). CDR3 in DNA: TGTGCCAGCAGCGGGGGAGGGAGGGGGCGAGACACAGATACGCAGTATTTT. Translating it yields CASSGGGRGRDTDTQYF.

The chain couples TRBV7-2 to TRBJ1-6; D gene uncertain. This CDR3 region has 11 residues. Trimming took 2 bases from V and 14 from J, leaving 7 bases between them. Germline assignment: CDR1 SGHTA and CDR2 FQGNSA. CDR3 sequence: CASSLSVTLHF. CDR3 in DNA: TGTGCCAGCAGCTTAAGCGTCACCCTCCACTTT. The whole variable domain, filled in from reference TRBV7-2 and TRBJ1-6, reads GAGVSQSPSNKVTEKGKDVELRCDPISGHTALYWYRQSLGQGLEFLIYFQGNSAPDKSGLPSDRFSAERTGGSVSTLTIQRTQQEDSAVYLCASSLSVTLHFGNGTRLTVT.

V and J are TRBV29-1 and TRBJ1-1, with D tentatively TRBD1 (5 bases). The CDR3 runs 12 residues. Trimming pared 3 bases from V and 4 bases from J, leaving 9 bases between. Germline V CDR1 and CDR2: SQVTM, ANQGSEA. The CDR3 nucleotides are TGCAGCGTTGAGATGGGGGGCACTGAAGCTTTCTTT. This translates into CSVEMGGTEAFF. Full variable domain (outside the CDR3, taken from reference TRBV29-1 and TRBJ1-1): SAVISQKPSRDICQRGTSLTIQCQVDSQVTMMFWYRQQPGQSLTLIATANQGSEATYESGFVIDKFPISRPNLTFSTLTVSNMSPEDSSIYLCSVEMGGTEAFFGQGTRLTVV.

The CDR3 DNA is TGTGCCAGCAGCTTATCGGGCCCCTATAATGGCTACACCTTC. This sequence encodes CASSLSGPYNGYTF. This chain uses TRBV7-9 with TRBJ1-2; D call uncertain. Germline V gives CDR1 SEHNR, CDR2 FQNEAQ (reference sequence). The CDR3 length is 14 residues. V lost 2 bases and J 6 bases, leaving 13 bases between the germline ends. Drawing the rest from reference TRBV7-9 and TRBJ1-2, the complete variable domain is DTGVSQNPRHKITKRGQNVTFRCDPISEHNRLYWYRQTLGQGPEFLTYFQNEAQLEKSRLLSDRFSAERPKGSFSTLEIQRTEQGDSAMYLCASSLSGPYNGYTFGSGTRLTVV.

The V and J genes are TRBV7-8 and TRBJ2-5, with 9 bases matching TRBD2. Germline V gives CDR1 SGHVS, CDR2 FQNEAQ. The trim removed 9 bases at V and 2 bases at J, leaving 7 bases unmatched. The CDR3 length is 14 residues. The DNA for the CDR3 is TGTGCCAGTAGCGGGAGACAAGGGCAAGAGACCCAGTACTTC. Translating gives CASSGRQGQETQYF.

The V gene is TRBV29-1, the J gene TRBJ1-4; no definite D call. The CDR3 sequence is 15 residues long. Trimming removed 4 bases from V and 3 bases from J, with 15 bases in between. The germline CDR1 and CDR2 sequences are SQVTM and ANQGSEA. CDR3 coding DNA: TGCAGCGTTGGGGCGTTGGGATTTGCTAATGAAAAACTGTTTTTT. This translates into CSVGALGFANEKLFF.

The chain links TRBV7-9 to TRBJ1-1, with D hard to call. V was pared by 5 bases and J by 0 bases, with 7 bases between. CDR1 is SEHNR, CDR2 FQNEAQ, per germline (reference sequence). The CDR3 contains 13 residues. CDR3 in amino acids: CASSAAMNTEAFF. Here the CDR3 DNA reads TGTGCCAGCAGCGCTGCTATGAACACTGAAGCTTTCTTT.